This TCR beta chain is drawn from a study of T cells in localized non-small cell lung cancer. Study results and limitations: Median detection of top 100 tumor clones in adjacent lung was 55 to 60 clones. Without multi-region sequencing, intratumor heterogeneity could not be excluded. Uninvolved adjacent lung had higher T cell clonality than tumor and all other tissues.

The length of the CDR3 is 16 residues. Germline CDR1 reads MGHRA; CDR2 reads YSYEKL. Sequencing was performed with immunoSEQ multiplex PCR; in TCRdb, only in-frame clones are kept and a portion is missing. The sample lists about 59,000 clones, 80% to 95% seen once, with just under 20% in the top ten. With respect to this clone: Its antigen is as yet unknown. The junction departs from the called germline gene at one end, perhaps through a read error.

The sequencing here drew on peripheral blood, taken before any cancer treatment. The receptor was isolated from a man aged 40 to 75 with stage I lung adenocarcinoma. This chain links TRBV4-1 with TRBJ2-7, with 8 bases aligning to TRBD1. The CDR3, as DNA: TGCGCCAGCAGCCAAGGTCTTCCCAGGGGGCTTGGGAAATCGCACTTC. Translated, it gives CASSQGLPRGLGKSHF.